Sequencing of this T cell receptor (beta chain) was carried out in a study of technical replicates of blood from a few donors. V was clipped by 6 bases and J by 6 bases, with 12 bases between them. CDR3 length: 12 residues. Per germline, CDR1 SGHAT and CDR2 FQNNGV. Sequencing used immunoSEQ multiplex PCR; TCRdb keeps in-frame clones, though not all of them. The table includes 60,000 to 90,000 clones, approximately 95% detected once. The sequencing sample was made of T cells isolated from PBMCs. The TCR was taken from a human donor in good health. V usage is TRBV11-2 and J usage is TRBJ2-7, with D unclear. CDR3 region: CASSLGSIEQYF. The DNA of the CDR3 is TGTGCCAGCAGTCTCGGGTCTATCGAGCAGTACTTC. Full variable domain (remainder filled in from reference TRBV11-2 and TRBJ2-7): EAGVAQSPRYKIIEKRQSVAFWCNPISGHATLYWYQQILGQGPKLLIQFQNNGVVDDSQLPKDRFSAERLKGVDSTLKIQPAKLEDSAVYLCASSLGSIEQYFGPGTRLTVT.